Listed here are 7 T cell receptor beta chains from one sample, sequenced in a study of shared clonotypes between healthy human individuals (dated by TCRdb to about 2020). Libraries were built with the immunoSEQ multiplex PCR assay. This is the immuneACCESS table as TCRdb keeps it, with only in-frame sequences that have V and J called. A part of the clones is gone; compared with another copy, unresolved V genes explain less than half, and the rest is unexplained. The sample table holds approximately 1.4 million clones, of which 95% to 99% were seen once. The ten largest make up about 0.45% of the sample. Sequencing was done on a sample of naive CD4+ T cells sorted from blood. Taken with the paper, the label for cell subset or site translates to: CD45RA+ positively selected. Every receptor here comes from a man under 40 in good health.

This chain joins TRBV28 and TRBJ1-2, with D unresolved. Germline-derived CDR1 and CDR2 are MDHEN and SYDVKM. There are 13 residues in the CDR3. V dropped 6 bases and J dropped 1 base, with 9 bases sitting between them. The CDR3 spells CASSLPVNYGYTF. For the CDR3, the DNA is TGTGCCAGCAGCCTCCCTGTTAACTATGGCTACACCTTC.

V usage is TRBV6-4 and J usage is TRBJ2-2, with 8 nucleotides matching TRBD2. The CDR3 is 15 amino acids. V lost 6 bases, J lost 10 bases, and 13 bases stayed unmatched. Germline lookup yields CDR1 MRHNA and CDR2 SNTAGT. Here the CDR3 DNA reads TGTGCCAGCAGGATGGACGGGAGGGCCGATGAGGAGCTGTTTTTT. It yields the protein CASRMDGRADEELFF.

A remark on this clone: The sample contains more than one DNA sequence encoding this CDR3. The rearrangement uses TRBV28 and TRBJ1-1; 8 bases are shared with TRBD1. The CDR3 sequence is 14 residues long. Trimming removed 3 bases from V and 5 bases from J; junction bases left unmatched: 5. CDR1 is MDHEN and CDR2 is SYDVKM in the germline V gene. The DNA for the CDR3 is TGTGCCAGCAGTTTCAGGGGGCGTCGGACTGAAGCTTTCTTT. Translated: CASSFRGRRTEAFF.

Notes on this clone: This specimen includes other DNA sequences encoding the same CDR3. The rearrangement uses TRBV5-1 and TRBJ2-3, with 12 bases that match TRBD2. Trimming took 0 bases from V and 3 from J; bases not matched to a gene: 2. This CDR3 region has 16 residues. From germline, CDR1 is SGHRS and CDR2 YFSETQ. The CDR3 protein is CASSLGLAGDTDTQYF. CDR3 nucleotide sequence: TGCGCCAGCAGCTTGGGACTAGCGGGAGATACAGATACGCAGTATTTT.

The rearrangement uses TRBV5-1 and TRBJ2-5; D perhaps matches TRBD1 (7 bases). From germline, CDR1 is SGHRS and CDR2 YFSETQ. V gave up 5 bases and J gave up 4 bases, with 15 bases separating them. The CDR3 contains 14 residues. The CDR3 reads CASRNRGGGETQYF. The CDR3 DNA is TGCGCCAGCAGAAACAGGGGAGGCGGAGAGACCCAGTACTTC. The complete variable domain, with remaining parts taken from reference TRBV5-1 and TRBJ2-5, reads KAGVTQTPRYLIKTRGQQVTLSCSPISGHRSVSWYQQTPGQGLQFLFEYFSETQRNKGNFPGRFSGRQFSNSRSEMNVSTLELGDSALYLCASRNRGGGETQYFGPGTRLLVL.

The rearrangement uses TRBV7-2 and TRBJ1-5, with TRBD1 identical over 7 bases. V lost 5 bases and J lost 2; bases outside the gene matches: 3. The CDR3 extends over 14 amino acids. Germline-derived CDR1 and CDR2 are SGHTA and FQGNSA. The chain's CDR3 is CASSRQGRNQPQHF. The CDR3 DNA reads TGTGCCAGCAGCCGACAGGGACGCAATCAGCCCCAGCATTTT. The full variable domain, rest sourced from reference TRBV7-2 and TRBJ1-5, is GAGVSQSPSNKVTEKGKDVELRCDPISGHTALYWYRQSLGQGLEFLIYFQGNSAPDKSGLPSDRFSAERTGGSVSTLTIQRTQQEDSAVYLCASSRQGRNQPQHFGDGTRLSIL.

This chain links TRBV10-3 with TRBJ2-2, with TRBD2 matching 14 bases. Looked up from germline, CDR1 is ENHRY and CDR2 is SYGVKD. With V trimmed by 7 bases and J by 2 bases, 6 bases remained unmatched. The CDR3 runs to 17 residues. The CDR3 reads CAIKGTSGSINTGELFF. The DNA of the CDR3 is TGTGCCATCAAAGGGACTAGCGGGAGTATTAACACCGGGGAGCTGTTTTTT.